These 26 T cell receptor beta chains were sequenced from one sample in a study of CD8 T cells in ankylosing spondylitis. TCRdb re-called the 5' RACE reads with MiXCR, one entry per CDR3 protein. This sample carries 200,000 or so distinct CDR3 sequences, 15% to 20% of them seen once, and the ten largest clones take 3.5% to 5%. Sequencing input: blood, either unsorted or a sorted T cell fraction (not recorded which). These receptors all come from a male donor under 30 with ankylosing spondylitis or in good health (not recorded which).

This clonotype was detected many times. The V call is TRBV29-1, the J call TRBJ1-2; 11 bases are shared with TRBD1. Germline values: CDR1 SQVTM, CDR2 ANQGSEA. The CDR3 runs to 13 residues. The V and J ends lost 7 bases and 4 bases, in that order; junction bases with no gene match: 5. The CDR3 DNA is TGCAGCGGTGGGACAGGGGGGAGCTATGGCTACACCTTC. It codes for CSGGTGGSYGYTF.

This clonotype has at least ten counts. This chain joins TRBV29-1 and TRBJ2-2, with 9 bases matching TRBD1. V lost 6 bases, J lost 1 base, and 0 bases stayed unmatched. The CDR3 has 13 residues. Looked up from germline, CDR1 is SQVTM and CDR2 is ANQGSEA. CDR3 sequence: CSVGQGNTGELFF. CDR3 in DNA: TGCAGCGTGGGACAGGGGAACACCGGGGAGCTGTTTTTT.

This clonotype was seen ten or more times. Written as DNA, the CDR3 is TGTGCCAGCAGACTAGCGGAGGGCACAGATACGCAGTATTTT. Translating it yields CASRLAEGTDTQYF. The chain recombines TRBV6-5 with TRBJ2-3, with 8 bases aligning to TRBD2. The V gene end was trimmed by 6 bases and the J gene end by 1 base; junction bases not matched to a gene: 3. The CDR3 length is 14 residues. Germline V gene lookup returns CDR1 MNHEY and CDR2 SVGAGI.

The table lists this clonotype with many counts. The V and J genes are TRBV6-5 and TRBJ1-6, with D possibly being TRBD1 (6 bases). V lost 4 bases and J 0 bases, leaving 13 bases between the germline ends. Germline-derived CDR1 and CDR2 are MNHEY and SVGAGI. This CDR3 comprises 17 residues. This CDR3 is CASSSVTGSSYNSPLHF. The DNA for the CDR3 is TGTGCCAGCAGTTCTGTAACAGGGAGCTCCTATAATTCACCCCTCCACTTT.

The chain joins TRBV6-5 to TRBJ1-1; D perhaps matches TRBD1 (6 bases). Germline V lookup: CDR1 MNHEY, CDR2 SVGAGI. The germline V and J ends were trimmed by 0 bases and 4 bases, with 9 bases remaining between them. The CDR3 consists of 14 residues. Written as DNA, the CDR3 is TGTGCCAGCAGTTACTCTCACAGGGCCACTGAAGCTTTCTTT. Residues: CASSYSHRATEAFF.

This clonotype was recorded many times. The gene calls are TRBV7-2 and TRBJ2-3, with D perhaps matching TRBD1 (6 bases). V lost 6 bases to trimming and J lost 3 bases, with 10 bases between them. The germline CDR1 and CDR2 sequences are SGHTA and FQGNSA. The CDR3 is made up of 13 amino acids. CDR3 amino acids: CASRITGTDTQYF. CDR3 bases: TGTGCCAGCAGGATAACAGGGACAGATACGCAGTATTTT.

This clonotype has ten or more counts. The CDR3 loop is CASSPPWGRGGEAFF. The CDR3 DNA reads TGTGCCAGCAGTCCACCATGGGGCAGGGGAGGAGAAGCTTTCTTT. The chain is built from TRBV6-5 and TRBJ1-1, with a tentative D call TRBD1 (6 bases). This CDR3 is built from 15 residues. CDR1 is MNHEY and CDR2 is SVGAGI in the germline V gene. Between the trimmed V and J ends, which lost 5 bases and 8 bases, there was a span of 21 bases.

CDR3 nucleotide sequence: TGCAGTGCTAGTGGGATACCTAGCACAGATACGCAGTATTTT. Translation: CSASGIPSTDTQYF. The rearrangement links TRBV20-1 to TRBJ2-3; D not resolved. This CDR3 spans 14 amino acids. CDR1 is DFQATT, CDR2 SNEGSKA, per germline (reference sequence). Trimming took 3 bases from V and 0 from J, leaving 10 bases between them.

This clonotype appeared many times. The rearrangement uses TRBV7-8 and TRBJ2-1, with D tentatively TRBD2 (6 bases). Trimming removed 1 base at V and 2 bases at J, with 9 bases between. Germline V gene sequence: CDR1 SGHVS, CDR2 FQNEAQ. This CDR3 has 15 residues. The CDR3 bases are TGTGCCAGCAGCTTAGACCGCGGGGCCTACAATGAGCAGTTCTTC. This gives the protein CASSLDRGAYNEQFF.

This clonotype has a count of ten or more. The rearrangement uses TRBV5-1 and TRBJ2-3; 15 positions match TRBD2. V lost 4 bases and J lost 0; bases outside the gene matches: 3. CDR1 is SGHRS and CDR2 is YFSETQ in the germline V gene. The CDR3 runs to 17 residues. The CDR3 is CASSQGTSGRSTDTQYF. CDR3 nucleotide sequence: TGCGCCAGCAGCCAGGGGACTAGCGGGAGGAGCACAGATACGCAGTATTTT.

This clonotype has a handful of counts. The rearrangement links TRBV6-6 to TRBJ1-5, with D maybe TRBD1 (6 bases). The CDR3 totals 16 residues. Germline V lookup: CDR1 MNHNY, CDR2 SVGAGI (reference sequence). The V end lost 0 bases, the J end lost 6 bases, and 15 bases lay between the germline ends. The CDR3 spells CASSYSGPGEFQPQHF. CDR3 nucleotides: TGTGCCAGCAGTTACTCGGGGCCAGGGGAATTTCAGCCCCAGCATTTT.

In its sample, this clonotype was seen many times. The chain uses TRBV15 and TRBJ1-2; 9 bases are shared with TRBD1. This CDR3 is built from 15 residues. J lost 8 bases, V lost 5 bases, and 12 bases had no gene match. Germline-derived CDR1 and CDR2 are LNHNV and YYDKDF (reference sequence). The CDR3 reads CATSDPPGQGGGYTF. The CDR3 DNA reads as TGTGCCACCAGCGATCCCCCGGGACAGGGAGGGGGCTACACCTTC.

This clonotype was recorded at least ten times. The chain employs TRBV7-6 and TRBJ1-5; tentatively, D is TRBD1 (5 bases). This CDR3 spans 15 amino acids. With 3 bases removed from V and 3 bases from J, the gap between germline ends came to 12 bases. Germline CDR1 and CDR2: SGHVS and FNYEAQ. Here the CDR3 DNA reads TGTGCCAGCAGCTTGGATCAGGGCTTCAATCAGCCCCAGCATTTT. Translated, it gives CASSLDQGFNQPQHF.

The gene calls are TRBV7-6 and TRBJ2-6; the match to TRBD2 covers 14 bases. The CDR3 length is 20 residues. Unmatched junction bases numbered 9, after V lost 5 bases and J lost 0 bases. Per the germline V gene, CDR1 is SGHVS and CDR2 is FNYEAQ. In nucleotides, the CDR3 is TGTGCCAGCAGCCAAGCGGGACTAGCGGGAGACTACTCTGGGGCCAACGTCCTGACTTTC. Protein: CASSQAGLAGDYSGANVLTF. Combining the CDR3 with reference TRBV7-6 and TRBJ2-6 gives the whole variable domain GAGVSQSPRYKVTKRGQDVALRCDPISGHVSLYWYRQALGQGPEFLTYFNYEAQQDKSGLPNDRFSAERPEGSISTLTIQRTEQRDSAMYRCASSQAGLAGDYSGANVLTFGAGSRLTVL.

This clonotype was observed at least ten times. The chain links TRBV12-3 or TRBV12-4 to TRBJ2-5; 7 bases align to TRBD2. The CDR3 contains 14 residues. V trimming: 8 bases; J trimming: 4 bases; junction bases outside the gene matches: 10. The CDR3 DNA is TGTGCCAGCCGATGGGGGGGACGGGGAGAGACCCAGTACTTC. This encodes CASRWGGRGETQYF.

This clonotype was seen only a few times. In DNA form, the CDR3 reads TGTGCCATCACCGAAGGATCTAGCGGGAGTAGCGAGCAGTACTTC. This codes for CAITEGSSGSSEQYF. V and J are TRBV10-3 and TRBJ2-7; 10 nucleotides line up with TRBD2. This CDR3 has 15 amino acids. V dropped 7 bases and J dropped 6; count of bases not matched to a gene: 12. The germline V gene has CDR1 ENHRY and CDR2 SYGVKD.

CDR3 loop: CSVRTGGSYEQYF. In DNA, the CDR3 is TGCAGCGTTAGGACAGGGGGCTCCTACGAGCAGTACTTC. This chain joins TRBV29-1 and TRBJ2-7; 10 nucleotides match TRBD1. V lost 5 bases and J lost 0; bases outside the gene matches: 1. The CDR3 loop spans 13 amino acids. Germline loops: CDR1 SQVTM, CDR2 ANQGSEA.

The V gene is TRBV20-1, the J gene TRBJ2-7, with D perhaps matching TRBD1 (5 bases). Trimming pared 0 bases from V and 3 bases from J, leaving 15 bases between. Germline CDR1 is DFQATT and CDR2 is SNEGSKA (reference sequence). This CDR3 region has 15 residues. CDR3 loop: CSAREGPPKGYEQYF. The CDR3 DNA is TGCAGTGCTAGAGAGGGGCCTCCTAAGGGCTACGAGCAGTACTTC.

This clonotype was recorded many times. The chain employs TRBV6-2 or TRBV6-3 and TRBJ2-2; 12 nucleotides match TRBD1. The V segment lost 5 bases and the J segment 6 bases; nucleotides outside the gene matches: 4. There are 15 residues in the CDR3. The germline V gene has CDR1 MNHEY and CDR2 SVGEGT. CDR3 nucleotide sequence: TGTGCCAGCAGTAACCGGGACAGGGGGCCCGGGGAGCTGTTTTTT. It codes for CASSNRDRGPGELFF.

This clonotype was seen repeatedly, ten times or more. The chain joins TRBV19 to TRBJ2-5; D unresolved. Trimming stripped 3 bases from V and 6 bases from J, with 5 bases between. The CDR3 extends over 11 amino acids. Per the germline V gene, CDR1 is LNHDA and CDR2 is SQIVND (reference sequence). CDR3 sequence reads: CASSIQQTQYF. The CDR3 region has the DNA TGTGCCAGTAGTATTCAGCAGACCCAGTACTTC.

This clonotype was observed many times. The rearrangement links TRBV19 to TRBJ2-7; 12 bases fit TRBD2. V dropped 5 bases and J dropped 4; count of bases not matched to a gene: 9. The germline V gene has CDR1 LNHDA and CDR2 SQIVND (reference sequence). The CDR3 has 16 residues. DNA for the CDR3: TGTGCCAGTAGTGACGGACTAGCGGGGATAGGGTACGAGCAGTACTTC. Translation: CASSDGLAGIGYEQYF. Filled out from reference TRBV19 and TRBJ2-7, the complete variable domain reads DGGITQSPKYLFRKEGQNVTLSCEQNLNHDAMYWYRQDPGQGLRLIYYSQIVNDFQKGDIAEGYSVSREKKESFPLTVTSAQKNPTAFYLCASSDGLAGIGYEQYFGPGTRLTVT.

The V call is TRBV29-1, the J call TRBJ2-1, with D maybe TRBD2 (5 bases). Germline V lookup: CDR1 SQVTM, CDR2 ANQGSEA. This CDR3 has 12 residues. Deletions cut 3 bases from V and 7 bases from J, with 10 bases between. CDR3 nucleotide sequence: TGCAGCGTTGACGGGGTGTTGAATGAGCAGTTCTTC. The encoded protein is CSVDGVLNEQFF.

This clonotype showed up many times. J is TRBJ2-1 and V is TRBV20-1; 7 positions match TRBD2. CDR3 length: 18 amino acids. The germline CDR1 and CDR2 sequences are DFQATT and SNEGSKA (reference sequence). V shed 0 bases, J shed 0 bases, and the junction held 11 bases outside the gene matches. CDR3 loop: CSARDPIISGGSYNEQFF. CDR3 in DNA: TGCAGTGCTAGAGACCCCATAATCTCGGGGGGCTCCTACAATGAGCAGTTCTTC.

This clonotype appeared many times. This chain connects TRBV5-1 to TRBJ1-5; TRBD1 might be the D (5 bases). The germline gives CDR1 SGHRS, CDR2 YFSETQ. Trimming pared 0 bases from V and 2 bases from J, leaving 9 bases between. This CDR3 comprises 15 residues. The CDR3 DNA sequence: TGCGCCAGCAGCTTGGACCGAGGGGGCAATCAGCCCCAGCATTTT. Amino acid sequence: CASSLDRGGNQPQHF.

This clonotype appeared once. V gene TRBV19 combines with J gene TRBJ2-1, with 15 bases matching TRBD2. CDR1 and CDR2 from the germline V gene are LNHDA and SQIVND (reference sequence). The CDR3 is made up of 13 amino acids. V lost 10 bases to trimming and J lost 10 bases; unmatched junction nucleotides: 5. CDR3 sequence: CATGLAGGTEQFF. In nucleotides, the CDR3 is TGTGCCACTGGACTAGCGGGAGGGACGGAGCAGTTCTTC.

V and J are TRBV5-1 and TRBJ2-1, with 14 bases identical to TRBD2. After removal of 0 bases from V and 8 bases from J, the junction contained 4 bases not matched to a gene. CDR1 and CDR2 from the germline V gene are SGHRS and YFSETQ. The length of the CDR3 is 16 residues. The CDR3 DNA follows: TGCGCCAGCAGCTTGGGCGGGACTAGCGGGAGATATGAGCAGTTCTTC. This sequence encodes CASSLGGTSGRYEQFF.